The T cell receptor beta chain under discussion was sequenced for a study of blood T cell repertoires in COVID-19 (dated by TCRdb to about 2020). Looking at the study overall: Samples covering the acute and convalescent phases of COVID-19 were provided by collaborators in the United States, Italy and Spain. The material from the prospective study consisted of cDNA or gDNA derived from T cells, B-cell-depleted T cells, or PBMCs. The dataset comprised deeply sampled blood TCRbeta repertoires from subjects exposed to, actively infected with, or recovered from COVID-19. A freely available public database, intended as a resource for researchers studying the immune response to SARS-CoV-2, is where the repertoires were released. The samples were drawn from two sources: the first 160 participants of the ongoing ImmuneRACE study, and fewer than 1,500 subjects contributed by 6 global collaborators. The sample metadata nearly always contained a de-identified subject ID, COVID-19 status, age in years and sex. Where HLA class I and class II types were available, the types were taken from metadata supplied by the sample provider, not from assay-based typing. What the research found in general, with its limitations: The amount of clinical and demographic metadata varied by source and participant and was provided uncurated.

Points on this clone: Its antigen is not yet known. The input lacks base qualities; no much larger clone sits a single base away.

TCRbeta CDR3 regions were amplified from genomic DNA using the immunoSEQ Assay, a bias-controlled multiplex PCR. The original pipeline was this. Within the assay, amplification of reference gene primers was used to estimate how many nucleated cells each sample contained. To quantify the absolute abundance of each unique TCRbeta CDR3 rearrangement, sequence reads were collapsed and filtered. For each sample, productive Simpson clonality was calculated by taking the square root of Simpson's diversity index across productive rearrangements. Here the immuneACCESS table is served through TCRdb, limited to in-frame sequences with V and J called. Missing clones are a known gap in these copies; in checked studies unresolved V genes cover under half, and the rest lacks a known reason. D and trimming were read from the DNA, whereas the V and J calls and clone size are those reported in that table. A total of 20,000 to 25,000 clones appear in this sample, under 90% of them only once. The top ten clonotypes cover about 27% of the sample.

Trimming removed 5 bases from V and 1 base from J, leaving 12 bases between the germline ends. Reading from cysteine to phenylalanine, the CDR3 counts 15 amino acids. The retained sequence is limited to the CDR3, 45 bases, with the frame set at the first base. CDR1 MNHEY and CDR2 SMNVEV were looked up in the germline V gene (reference sequence). Whole blood was collected in K2EDTA tubes by collaborating institutions according to the institutions' own protocols. Collaborator samples were shipped for TCRbeta analysis as frozen whole blood, isolated PBMCs, or DNA extracted from either sample type. The sequencing sample was made of peripheral blood. The receptor's source is a woman aged 70-85 years with active COVID-19. The chain employs TRBV27 and TRBJ2-4; possibly the D gene is TRBD1, per 5 matching bases. The CDR3 amino acid sequence is: CASSKQARAKNIQYF. The nucleotide sequence is given as TGTGCCAGCAGTAAACAGGCGCGGGCCAAAAACATTCAGTACTTC.